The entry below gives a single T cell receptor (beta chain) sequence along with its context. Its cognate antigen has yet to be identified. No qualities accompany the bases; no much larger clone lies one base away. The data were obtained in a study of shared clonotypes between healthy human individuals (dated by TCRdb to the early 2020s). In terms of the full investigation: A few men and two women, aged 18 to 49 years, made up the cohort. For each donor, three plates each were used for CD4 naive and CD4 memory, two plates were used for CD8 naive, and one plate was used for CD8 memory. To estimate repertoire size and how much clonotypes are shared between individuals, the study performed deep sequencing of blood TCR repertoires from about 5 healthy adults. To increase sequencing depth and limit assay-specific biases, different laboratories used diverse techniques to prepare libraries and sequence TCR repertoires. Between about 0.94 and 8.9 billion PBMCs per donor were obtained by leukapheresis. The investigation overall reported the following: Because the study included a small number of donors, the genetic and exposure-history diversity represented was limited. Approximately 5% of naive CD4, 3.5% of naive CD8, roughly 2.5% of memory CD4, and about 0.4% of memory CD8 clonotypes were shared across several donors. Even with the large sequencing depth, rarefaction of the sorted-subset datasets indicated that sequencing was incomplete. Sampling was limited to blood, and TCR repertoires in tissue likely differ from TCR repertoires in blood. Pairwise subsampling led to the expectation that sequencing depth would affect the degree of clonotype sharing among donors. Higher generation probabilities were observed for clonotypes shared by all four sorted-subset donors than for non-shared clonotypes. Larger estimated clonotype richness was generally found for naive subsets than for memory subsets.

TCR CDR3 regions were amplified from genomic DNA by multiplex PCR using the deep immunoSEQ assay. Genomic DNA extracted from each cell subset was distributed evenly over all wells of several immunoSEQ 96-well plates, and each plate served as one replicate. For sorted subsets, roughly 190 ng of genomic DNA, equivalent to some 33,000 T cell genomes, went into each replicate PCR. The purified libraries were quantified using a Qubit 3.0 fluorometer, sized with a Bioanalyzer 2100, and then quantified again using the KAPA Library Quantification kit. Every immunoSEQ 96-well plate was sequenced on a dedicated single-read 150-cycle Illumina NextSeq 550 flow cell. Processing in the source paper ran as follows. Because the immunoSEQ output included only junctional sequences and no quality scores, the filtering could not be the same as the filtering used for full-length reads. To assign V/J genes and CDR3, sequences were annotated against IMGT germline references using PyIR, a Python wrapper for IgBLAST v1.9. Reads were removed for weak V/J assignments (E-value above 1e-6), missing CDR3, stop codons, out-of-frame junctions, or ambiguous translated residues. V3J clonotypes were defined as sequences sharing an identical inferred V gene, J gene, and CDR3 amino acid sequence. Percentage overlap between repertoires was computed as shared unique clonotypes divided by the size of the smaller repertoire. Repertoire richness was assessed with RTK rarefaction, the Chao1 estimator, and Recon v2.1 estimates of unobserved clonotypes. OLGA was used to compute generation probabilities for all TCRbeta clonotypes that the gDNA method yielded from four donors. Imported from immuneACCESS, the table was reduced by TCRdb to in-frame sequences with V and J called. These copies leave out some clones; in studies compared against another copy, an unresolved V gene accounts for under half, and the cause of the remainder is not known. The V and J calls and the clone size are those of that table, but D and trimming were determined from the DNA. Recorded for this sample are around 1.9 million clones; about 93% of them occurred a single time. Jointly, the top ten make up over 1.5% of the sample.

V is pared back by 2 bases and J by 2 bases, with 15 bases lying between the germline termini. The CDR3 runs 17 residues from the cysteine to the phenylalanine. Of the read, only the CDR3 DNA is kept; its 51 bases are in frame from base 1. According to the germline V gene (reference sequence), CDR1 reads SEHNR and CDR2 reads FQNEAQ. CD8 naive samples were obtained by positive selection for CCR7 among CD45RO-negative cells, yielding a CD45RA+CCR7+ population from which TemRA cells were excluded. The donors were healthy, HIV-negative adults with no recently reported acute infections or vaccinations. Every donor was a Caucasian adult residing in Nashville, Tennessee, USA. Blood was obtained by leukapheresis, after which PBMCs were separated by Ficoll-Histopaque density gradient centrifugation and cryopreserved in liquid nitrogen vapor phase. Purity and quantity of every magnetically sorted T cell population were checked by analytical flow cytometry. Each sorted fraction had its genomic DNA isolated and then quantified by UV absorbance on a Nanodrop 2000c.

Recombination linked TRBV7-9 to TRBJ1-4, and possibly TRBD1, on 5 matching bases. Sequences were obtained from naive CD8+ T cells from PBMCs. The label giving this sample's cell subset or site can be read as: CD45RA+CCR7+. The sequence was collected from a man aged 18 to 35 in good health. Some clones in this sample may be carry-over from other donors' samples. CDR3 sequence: CASSLSGSGPTNEKLFF. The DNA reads TGTGCCAGCAGCTTATCAGGTTCGGGGCCTACTAATGAAAAACTGTTTTTT.